In its sample, the clone carrying this T cell receptor beta chain was seen once. The table came from immunoSEQ multiplex PCR; TCRdb's copy has only in-frame clones and leaves some out. The sample shows 200,000 to 300,000 clones, roughly 80% of them seen only once. The CDR3 spans 16 residues. CDR1 is MNHNS and CDR2 is SASEGT in the germline V gene. V was pared by 1 base and J by 4 bases, with 14 bases between. This record belongs to a study of blood T cell repertoires in COVID-19. V gene TRBV6-1 combines with J gene TRBJ1-5; a possible D gene is TRBD1 (5 bases). Sequencing input: peripheral blood. The source of this sequence is a woman of 80 years or more with acute or convalescent COVID-19. This CDR3 is CASSEVGRGGNQPQHF. CDR3 DNA sequence: TGTGCCAGCAGTGAAGTGGGTAGGGGAGGAAATCAGCCCCAGCATTTT.